These 15 T cell receptor beta chains were all obtained from the same sample, sequenced in a study of human T cells and chemical hapten exposure. This sample's time point: pre-sensitization, week 0. Sample treatment: therapeutic diphenylcyclopropenone sensitization with weekly scalp DPC. A single record per CDR3 protein comes from TCRdb applying MiXCR to the RACE reads. This sample has some 110,000 distinct CDR3 sequences; roughly 12% occur once, and the top ten carry around 1.5%. The input for sequencing was whole blood, taken in connection with sensitization to the hapten diphenylcyclopropenone (DPC). These receptors were obtained from a woman aged 50 to 60 with alopecia areata. Some clones in this sample may be carry-over from other donors' samples.

This clonotype showed up just a few times. The V and J genes are TRBV7-9 and TRBJ2-3; D possibly corresponds to TRBD2 (5 bases). V shed 5 bases and J shed 3 bases, with 15 bases lying between them. The CDR3 sequence is 15 residues long. In germline, CDR1 is SEHNR, CDR2 FQNEAQ (reference sequence). CDR3 DNA sequence: TGTGCCAGCAGCCAATTATTGACTACTACAGATACGCAGTATTTT. As protein: CASSQLLTTTDTQYF.

There are many counts of this clonotype. J is TRBJ2-1 and V is TRBV2, with 7 bases lining up with TRBD2. This CDR3 contains 12 residues. V gave up 9 bases and J gave up 6 bases; unmatched junction bases: 5. Germline values: CDR1 SNHLY, CDR2 FYNNEI. CDR3 nucleotides: TGTGCCAGAGGGGACTATTTCAATGAGCAGTTCTTC. Its protein product is CARGDYFNEQFF.

This clonotype was picked up many times. The chain uses TRBV20-1 and TRBJ2-1; D uncertain. The CDR3 runs to 15 residues. The ends were cut back, 0 bases at V and 8 bases at J, with 17 bases in the middle. Germline-derived CDR1 and CDR2 are DFQATT and SNEGSKA (reference sequence). Written as DNA, the CDR3 is TGCAGTGCTAGAGATATGACTGCCAATCCCCATGAGCAGTTCTTC. This translates into CSARDMTANPHEQFF.

This clonotype has more than one count but fewer than ten. The rearrangement joins TRBV11-2 to TRBJ2-7; 7 bases match TRBD1. The CDR3 loop spans 15 amino acids. Germline CDR1 is SGHAT and CDR2 is FQNNGV. The V and J ends lost 5 bases and 2 bases, in that order; junction bases with no gene match: 9. The chain's CDR3 is CASSPGTARTYEQYF. For the CDR3, the DNA is TGTGCCAGCAGCCCCGGGACAGCTCGAACCTACGAGCAGTACTTC.

The chain combines TRBV29-1 with TRBJ1-2; 10 nucleotides line up with TRBD1. CDR1 SQVTM and CDR2 ANQGSEA come from the germline V gene. The CDR3 contains 13 residues. Trimming at V came to 7 bases and at J to 6 bases, leaving 8 bases not matched to a gene. CDR3 DNA: TGCAGCGGTGCCGACAGGGGGCCCGATGGCTACACCTTC. Encoded protein: CSGADRGPDGYTF.

This clonotype came up a few times. The chain combines TRBV20-1 with TRBJ1-3; the D gene is possibly TRBD1 (6 bases). The CDR3 totals 14 residues. CDR1 is DFQATT, CDR2 SNEGSKA, per germline (reference sequence). V dropped 5 bases and J dropped 3 bases, with 14 bases sitting between them. CDR3 sequence: CSAFDRSRGNTIYF. The CDR3 coding sequence is TGCAGTGCTTTTGACAGGTCCCGTGGAAACACCATATATTTT.

This clonotype was counted a few times. The chain uses TRBV18 and TRBJ1-5; no definite D call. Germline V CDR1 and CDR2: KGHSH, LQKENI. V lost 2 bases and J 3 bases, leaving 5 bases between the germline ends. The CDR3 is made up of 13 amino acids. The CDR3 sequence: CASSPGYNQPQHF. The CDR3 DNA follows: TGTGCCAGCTCACCAGGGTACAATCAGCCCCAGCATTTT.

This clonotype has ten or more counts. The chain carries TRBV9 and TRBJ1-1, with a tentative D call TRBD1 (5 bases). Germline assignment: CDR1 SGDLS and CDR2 YYNGEE. Trimming cost V 4 bases and J 6 bases, with 16 bases left between them. The CDR3 has 14 residues. The CDR3 loop is CASSSVGRGPEAFF. As DNA, the CDR3 is TGTGCCAGCAGCTCGGTCGGGAGGGGCCCTGAAGCTTTCTTT.

The sample holds a few counts of this clonotype. The chain uses TRBV4-3 and TRBJ1-6; D gene uncertain. Trimming removed 3 bases from V and 9 bases from J, with 15 bases in between. Germline V lookup: CDR1 LGHNA, CDR2 YSLEER. This CDR3 is built from 15 residues. CDR3 sequence reads: CASSHRSPEGSPLHF. For the CDR3, the DNA is TGCGCCAGCAGCCATCGGTCCCCCGAGGGTTCACCCCTCCACTTT.

The V call is TRBV29-1, the J call TRBJ1-1; unclear D gene. The CDR3 is 12 amino acids. Germline V gene data show CDR1 as SQVTM and CDR2 as ANQGSEA. Trimming stripped 7 bases from V and 5 bases from J, with 14 bases between. The CDR3 nucleotides read TGCAGCGCCTCAGGCGACTCTACTGAAGCTTTCTTT. Its protein is CSASGDSTEAFF.

The rearrangement joins TRBV18 to TRBJ2-7; tentative D call: TRBD1 (5 bases). The CDR3 consists of 13 residues. V gave up 2 bases and J gave up 7 bases, with 12 bases separating them. Germline loops: CDR1 KGHSH, CDR2 LQKENI. Here the CDR3 reads CASSPGQGKEQYF. In nucleotides, the CDR3 is TGTGCCAGCTCACCAGGGCAGGGTAAGGAGCAGTACTTC. Complete variable domain (other parts from reference TRBV18 and TRBJ2-7): NAGVMQNPRHLVRRRGQEARLRCSPMKGHSHVYWYRQLPEEGLKFMVYLQKENIIDESGMPKERFSAEFPKEGPSILRIQQVVRGDSAAYFCASSPGQGKEQYFGPGTRLTVT.

J is TRBJ1-1 and V is TRBV3-1, with unresolved D. In germline, CDR1 is LGHDT, CDR2 YNNKEL (reference sequence). V lost 3 bases and J 0 bases, leaving 8 bases between the germline ends. The CDR3 is 14 amino acids. CDR3 region: CASSQPLMNTEAFF. The CDR3 DNA reads as TGTGCCAGCAGCCAGCCCCTTATGAACACTGAAGCTTTCTTT.

This clonotype was recorded at least ten times. V usage is TRBV7-9 and J usage is TRBJ1-6; 7 bases are shared with TRBD1. This CDR3 is built from 15 residues. CDR1 is SEHNR, CDR2 FQNEAQ, per germline (reference sequence). Trimming took 5 bases from V and 9 from J; bases not matched to a gene: 10. Here the CDR3 DNA reads TGTGCCAGCAGCCCAGGGGGGGAAGATGGTTCACCCCTCCACTTT. It codes for CASSPGGEDGSPLHF. The whole variable domain, filled in from reference TRBV7-9 and TRBJ1-6, reads DTGVSQNPRHKITKRGQNVTFRCDPISEHNRLYWYRQTLGQGPEFLTYFQNEAQLEKSRLLSDRFSAERPKGSFSTLEIQRTEQGDSAMYLCASSPGGEDGSPLHFGNGTRLTVT.

This clonotype was detected only a few times. The chain carries TRBV27 and TRBJ2-5, with D tentatively TRBD2 (5 bases). There are 16 residues in the CDR3. V was clipped by 5 bases and J by 5 bases, with 21 bases between them. Germline V lookup: CDR1 MNHEY, CDR2 SMNVEV (reference sequence). CDR3 sequence reads: CASSPARSSGKETQYF. The CDR3 DNA reads TGTGCCAGCAGTCCCGCCAGAAGCTCGGGGAAGGAGACCCAGTACTTC.

DNA of the CDR3: TGCGCCAGCAGCTTAGATGTATCAACAGGGTACGAGCAGTACTTC. Translation: CASSLDVSTGYEQYF. V and J are TRBV5-1 and TRBJ2-7; perhaps TRBD1 as D (6 bases). The CDR3 contains 15 residues. Per germline, CDR1 SGHRS and CDR2 YFSETQ. V lost 2 bases to trimming and J lost 4 bases, with 16 bases between them.